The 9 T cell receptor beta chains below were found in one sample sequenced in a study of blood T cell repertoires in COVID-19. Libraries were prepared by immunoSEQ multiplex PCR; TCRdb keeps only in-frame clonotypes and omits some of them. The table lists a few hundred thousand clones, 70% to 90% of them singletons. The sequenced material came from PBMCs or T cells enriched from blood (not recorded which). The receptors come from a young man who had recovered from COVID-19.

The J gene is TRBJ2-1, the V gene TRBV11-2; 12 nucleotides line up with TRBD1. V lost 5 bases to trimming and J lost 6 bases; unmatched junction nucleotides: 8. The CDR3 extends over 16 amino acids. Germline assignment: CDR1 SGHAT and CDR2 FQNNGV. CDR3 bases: TGTGCCAGCAGCCCCTCAGGGGACAGGGGGCGCAATGAGCAGTTCTTC. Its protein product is CASSPSGDRGRNEQFF.

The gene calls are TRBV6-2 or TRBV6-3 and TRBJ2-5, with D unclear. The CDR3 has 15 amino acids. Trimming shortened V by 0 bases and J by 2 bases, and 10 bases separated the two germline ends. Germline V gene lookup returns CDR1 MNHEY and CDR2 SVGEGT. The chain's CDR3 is CASSYSKTWQETQYF. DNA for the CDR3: TGTGCCAGCAGTTACTCGAAGACTTGGCAAGAGACCCAGTACTTC.

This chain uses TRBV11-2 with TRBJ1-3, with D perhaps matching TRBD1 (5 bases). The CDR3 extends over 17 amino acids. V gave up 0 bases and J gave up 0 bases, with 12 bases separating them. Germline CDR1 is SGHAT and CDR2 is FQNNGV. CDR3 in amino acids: CASSLDRLRDSGNTIYF. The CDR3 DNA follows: TGTGCCAGCAGCTTAGATCGGCTCAGGGACTCTGGAAACACCATATATTTT.

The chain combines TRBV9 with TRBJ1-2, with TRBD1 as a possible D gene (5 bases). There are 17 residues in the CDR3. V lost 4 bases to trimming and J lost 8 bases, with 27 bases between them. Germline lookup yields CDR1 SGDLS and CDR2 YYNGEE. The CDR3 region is CASSYPRAGQAPGGYTF. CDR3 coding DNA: TGTGCCAGCAGCTATCCGCGAGCGGGGCAAGCCCCGGGAGGCTACACCTTC.

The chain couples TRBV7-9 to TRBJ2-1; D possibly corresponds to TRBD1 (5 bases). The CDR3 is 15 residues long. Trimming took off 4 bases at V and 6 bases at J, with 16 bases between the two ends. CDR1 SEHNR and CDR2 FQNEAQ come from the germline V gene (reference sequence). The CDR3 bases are TGTGCCAGCAGCTCCTGGTTACGCACAGGCAATGAGCAGTTCTTC. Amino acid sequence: CASSSWLRTGNEQFF.

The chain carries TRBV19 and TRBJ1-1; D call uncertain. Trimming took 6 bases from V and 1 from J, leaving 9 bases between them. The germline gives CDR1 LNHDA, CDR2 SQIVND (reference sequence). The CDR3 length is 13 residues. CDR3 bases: TGTGCCAGTAGCGTCCGCGGGAACACTGAAGCTTTCTTT. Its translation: CASSVRGNTEAFF. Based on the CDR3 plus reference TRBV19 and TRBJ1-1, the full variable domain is DGGITQSPKYLFRKEGQNVTLSCEQNLNHDAMYWYRQDPGQGLRLIYYSQIVNDFQKGDIAEGYSVSREKKESFPLTVTSAQKNPTAFYLCASSVRGNTEAFFGQGTRLTVV.

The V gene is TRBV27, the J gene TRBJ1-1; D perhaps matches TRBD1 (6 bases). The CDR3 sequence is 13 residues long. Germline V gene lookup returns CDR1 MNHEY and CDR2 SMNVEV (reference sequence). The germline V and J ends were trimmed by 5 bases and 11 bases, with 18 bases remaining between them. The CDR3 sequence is CASSPIIQGGAFF. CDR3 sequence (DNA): TGTGCCAGCAGTCCTATAATACAGGGTGGGGCTTTCTTT.

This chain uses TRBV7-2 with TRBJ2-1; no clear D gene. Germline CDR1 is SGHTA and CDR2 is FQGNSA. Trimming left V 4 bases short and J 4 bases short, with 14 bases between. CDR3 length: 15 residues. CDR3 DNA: TGTGCCAGCAGCTCCAGCGCCGCAAGTTACAATGAGCAGTTCTTC. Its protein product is CASSSSAASYNEQFF. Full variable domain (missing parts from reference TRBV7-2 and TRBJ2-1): GAGVSQSPSNKVTEKGKDVELRCDPISGHTALYWYRQSLGQGLEFLIYFQGNSAPDKSGLPSDRFSAERTGGSVSTLTIQRTQQEDSAVYLCASSSSAASYNEQFFGPGTRLTVL.

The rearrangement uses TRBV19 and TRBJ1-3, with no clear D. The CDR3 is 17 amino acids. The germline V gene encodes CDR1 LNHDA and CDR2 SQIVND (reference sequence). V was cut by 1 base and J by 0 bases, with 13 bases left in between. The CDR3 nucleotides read TGTGCCAGTAGTATAGGCCCGCACTCCTCCTCTGGAAACACCATATATTTT. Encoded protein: CASSIGPHSSSGNTIYF.